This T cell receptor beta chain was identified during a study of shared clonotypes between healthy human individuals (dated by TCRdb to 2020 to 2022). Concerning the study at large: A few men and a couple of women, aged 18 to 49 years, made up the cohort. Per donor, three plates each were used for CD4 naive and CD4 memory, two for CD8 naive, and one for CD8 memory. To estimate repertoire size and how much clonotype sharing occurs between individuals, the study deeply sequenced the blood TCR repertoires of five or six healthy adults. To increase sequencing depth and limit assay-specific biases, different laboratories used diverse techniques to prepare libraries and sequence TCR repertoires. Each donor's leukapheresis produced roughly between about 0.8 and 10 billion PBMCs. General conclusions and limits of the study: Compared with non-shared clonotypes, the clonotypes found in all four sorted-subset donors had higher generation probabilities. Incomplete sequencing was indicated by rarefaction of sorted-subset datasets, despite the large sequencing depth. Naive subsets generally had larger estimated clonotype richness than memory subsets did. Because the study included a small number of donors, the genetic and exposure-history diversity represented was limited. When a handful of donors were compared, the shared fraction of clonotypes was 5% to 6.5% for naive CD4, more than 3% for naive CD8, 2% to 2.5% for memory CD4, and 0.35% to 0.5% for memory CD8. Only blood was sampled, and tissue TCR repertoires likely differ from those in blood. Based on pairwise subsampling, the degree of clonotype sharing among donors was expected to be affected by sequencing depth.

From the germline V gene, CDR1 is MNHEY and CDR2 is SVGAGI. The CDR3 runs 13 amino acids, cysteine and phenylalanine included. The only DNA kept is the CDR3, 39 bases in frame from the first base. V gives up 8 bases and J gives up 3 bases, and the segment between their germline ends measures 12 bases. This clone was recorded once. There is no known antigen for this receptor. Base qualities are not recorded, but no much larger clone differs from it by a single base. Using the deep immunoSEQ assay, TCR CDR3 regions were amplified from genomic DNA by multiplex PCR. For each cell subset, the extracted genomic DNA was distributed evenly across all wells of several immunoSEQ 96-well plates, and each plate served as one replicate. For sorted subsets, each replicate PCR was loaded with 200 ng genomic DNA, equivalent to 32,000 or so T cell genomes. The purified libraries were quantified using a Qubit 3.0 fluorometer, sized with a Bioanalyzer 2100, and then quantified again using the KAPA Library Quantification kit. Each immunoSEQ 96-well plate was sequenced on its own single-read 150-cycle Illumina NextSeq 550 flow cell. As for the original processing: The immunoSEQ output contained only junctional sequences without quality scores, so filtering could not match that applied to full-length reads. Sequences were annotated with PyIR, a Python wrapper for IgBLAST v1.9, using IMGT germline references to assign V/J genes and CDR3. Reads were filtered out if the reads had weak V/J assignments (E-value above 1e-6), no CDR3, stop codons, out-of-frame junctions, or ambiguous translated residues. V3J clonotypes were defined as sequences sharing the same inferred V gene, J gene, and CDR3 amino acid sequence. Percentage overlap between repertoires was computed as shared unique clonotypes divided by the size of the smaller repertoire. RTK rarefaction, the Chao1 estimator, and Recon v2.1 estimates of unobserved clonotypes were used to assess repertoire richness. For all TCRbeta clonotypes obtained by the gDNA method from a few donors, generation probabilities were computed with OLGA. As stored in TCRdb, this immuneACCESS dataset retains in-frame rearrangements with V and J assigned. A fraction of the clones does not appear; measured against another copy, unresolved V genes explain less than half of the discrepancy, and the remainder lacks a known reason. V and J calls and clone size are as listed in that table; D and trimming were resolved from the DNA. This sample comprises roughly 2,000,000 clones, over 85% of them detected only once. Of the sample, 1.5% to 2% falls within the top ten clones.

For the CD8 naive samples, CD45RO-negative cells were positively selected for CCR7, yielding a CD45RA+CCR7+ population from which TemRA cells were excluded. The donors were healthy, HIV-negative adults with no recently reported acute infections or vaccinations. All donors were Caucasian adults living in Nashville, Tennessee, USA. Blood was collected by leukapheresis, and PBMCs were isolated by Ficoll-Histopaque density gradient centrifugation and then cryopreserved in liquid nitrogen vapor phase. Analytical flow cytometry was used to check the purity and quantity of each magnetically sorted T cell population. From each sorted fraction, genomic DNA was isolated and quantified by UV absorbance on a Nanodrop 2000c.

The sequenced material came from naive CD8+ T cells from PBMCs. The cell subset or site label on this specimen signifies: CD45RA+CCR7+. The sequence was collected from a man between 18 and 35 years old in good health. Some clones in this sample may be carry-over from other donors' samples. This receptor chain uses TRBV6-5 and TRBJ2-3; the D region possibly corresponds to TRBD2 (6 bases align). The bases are TGTGCCAGCCGGGAGAGCGGGACAGATACGCAGTATTTT. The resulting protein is CASRESGTDTQYF.